Many counts were recorded for the clone carrying this TCR beta chain. Its target is not known. A second PCR of about 7 to 11 cycles used a sample-barcoded 5' primer and a J-beta primer mix. A template-switch adaptor with 12 random nucleotides tagged each cDNA molecule. TCRdb analysed the 5' RACE reads with MiXCR anew, one entry per CDR3 protein. The sample includes roughly 900,000 distinct CDR3 sequences, less than 35% of them seen just once. These data belong to a study of blood T cells in healthy people across ages. Study-wide results and limits: Changes seen in expanded clonotypes were possibly confounded by donor CMV status left unknown.

The sequencing input was blood. The clonotype was recovered from a woman aged 80 or over in good health.

CDR3 nucleotides: TGTGCCAGCGGCTCCTACAATGAGCAGTTCTTC. Its translation is CASGSYNEQFF. The rearrangement links TRBV12-3 or TRBV12-4 to TRBJ2-1; D is undetermined. This CDR3 spans 11 amino acids. Trimming removed 8 bases from V and 0 bases from J, with 2 bases in between.